This T cell receptor beta chain was observed in a study of T cells in Graves' hyperthyroidism and ophthalmopathy. TCR beta CDR3 region amplification was performed from RNA transcripts. The TCR CDR3 was amplified in a first-round RT-PCR using the HTBI primer set. One entry per CDR3 protein, called by TCRdb with MiXCR from the multiplex PCR reads. The sample lists some 140,000 distinct CDR3 sequences, roughly 23% occurring once. The hyperthyroidism was newly diagnosed and had lasted under 2 months; the patients were aged 18 to 65. Each diagnosis drew on symptoms, thyroxine, TRAb, thyroid ultrasound and orbital computed tomography findings. V lost 5 bases to trimming and J lost 3 bases, with 16 bases between them. The germline CDR1 and CDR2 sequences are SGHTA and FQGNSA. The CDR3 runs 15 residues. This clonotype was seen repeatedly, ten times or more.

The source is a woman in her 50s with Graves' hyperthyroidism that later progressed to Graves' ophthalmopathy. The V and J genes are TRBV7-2 and TRBJ1-2; tentatively, D is TRBD1 (5 bases). Sequences were obtained from blood. DNA for the CDR3: TGTGCCAGCAGCCGGATATGGGACGGAGACTATGGCTACACCTTC. As protein: CASSRIWDGDYGYTF.